This T cell receptor beta chain is from a study of Graves' ophthalmopathy and Graves' hyperthyroidism. General observations from the study: Between ophthalmopathy and stable hyperthyroidism, a 13-signature model drew a separation with around 86% sensitivity and roughly 80% specificity. With a specificity of around 77% and a sensitivity of about 71%, the model predicted ophthalmopathy progression.

The TCR beta CDR3 regions underwent amplification from RNA transcripts. First-round RT-PCR employed HTBI primers, with a second-round multiplex PCR after it. TCRdb passed the multiplex PCR reads through MiXCR, listing each CDR3 protein once. Among 200,000 to 250,000 distinct CDR3 sequences listed, 20% to 25% were seen once. Excluded were patients with other autoimmune diseases, uncontrolled infections, pregnancy or lactation. This clonotype was picked up many times. Its antigen is unidentified. Germline loops: CDR1 LGHDT, CDR2 YNNKEL (reference sequence). J lost 0 bases, V lost 6 bases, and 3 bases had no gene match. The length of the CDR3 is 14 residues.

The TCR originated in a woman aged 45-59 years with Graves' ophthalmopathy. The V gene is TRBV3-1, the J gene TRBJ2-5; the match to TRBD1 covers 8 bases. The sample was peripheral blood. CDR3 sequence reads: CASRPTGDQETQYF. The DNA of the CDR3 is TGTGCCAGCAGACCGACAGGGGACCAAGAGACCCAGTACTTC.